Described below is a single T cell receptor beta chain sequence and its context. Antigen unknown. The entry originates in a study of T cells after yellow fever vaccination. Study-wide results and limits: Most clones from primary vaccination were detected again post-booster (approximately 97% CD4, around 90% CD8).

TCRdb analysed the 5' RACE reads with MiXCR anew, one entry per CDR3 protein. The table shows about 630,000 distinct CDR3 sequences, with 12% occurring only once. The source of this sequence is a man younger than 40 who received the YFV17D yellow fever vaccine. Sequenced here: PBMCs, sampled on the day of the yellow fever booster vaccination.

In nucleotides, the CDR3 is TGTGCCAGCAGCCAAGATATCGGAGACGGTGAGCAGTTCTTC. It specifies CASSQDIGDGEQFF. The chain uses TRBV3-1 and TRBJ2-1, with unresolved D. This CDR3 is 14 amino acids long. The V end was cut by 0 bases, the J end by 9 bases, with 12 bases between. Per germline, CDR1 LGHDT and CDR2 YNNKEL (reference sequence).